The table lists the clone carrying this TCR beta chain with a count of one. The antigen is not known. The record originates from a study of beta chain features in type 1 diabetes. CDR3 length: 15 amino acids. CDR1 is MDHEN, CDR2 SYDVKM, per germline. Germline trimming cut 5 bases from V and 5 bases from J; bases unmatched to any gene: 11. As every portion of the isolated RNA was reverse transcribed, the sequencing read expressed TCRB transcripts. The protocol was immunoSEQ multiplex PCR, while the TCRdb copy is restricted to in-frame clones and leaves out a portion. The sample lists some 350,000 clones, around 10% occurring once. General study results and limits: Equally in patients and controls, PCR might preferentially amplify shorter templates. Patients with type 1 diabetes carried fewer insertions and had more deletions at their VDJ junctions. All four CD4+ subsets from Type 1 diabetes patients carried moderately but significantly shorter TCRB CDR3s.

Specimen: central memory CD4+ T cells from blood. The receptor's source is a man under 40 with type 1 diabetes. The V gene is TRBV28, the J gene TRBJ2-7, with 8 positions matching TRBD1. The CDR3, as DNA: TGTGCCAGCAGTCACGCTGCAGGGACAGGCCACGAGCAGTACTTC. Its translation is CASSHAAGTGHEQYF.